This T cell receptor beta chain was sequenced in a study of shared T cell receptors in the human thymus (dated by TCRdb to the early 2020s). Concerning the study at large: The study examined how self-reactive, shared T-cell receptor alpha chains are generated in the human thymus.

Concerning this clone: Its antigen is not yet known. There are no base qualities to consult, and no much larger clone falls within one base.

Per the germline V gene, SGHTA is the CDR1 and FQGNSA is the CDR2. V sheds 3 bases and J sheds 3 bases, leaving 14 bases between their ends. The CDR3 holds 15 amino acids from the cysteine to the phenylalanine. Only the CDR3 portion is preserved as DNA: 45 bases, with reading frame beginning at the first base. Library preparation used the immunoSEQ multiplex PCR assay. TCRdb took over this immuneACCESS table, retaining in-frame rearrangements with V and J assigned. Such tables are incomplete; in checked studies, under half of the missing clones stem from an unresolved V gene, and the remainder is unexplained. For this sample the table gives some 640,000 clones, of which about 89% were detected only once. Of the sample, roughly 0.0086% is held by the ten largest clones. These data were likewise used in another study, on human thymus T cells. Drawing on the second study: Donors were immunologically healthy infants undergoing open corrective cardiac surgery for congenital heart defects in Finland. Thymus tissue was obtained as surgical resects removed during corrective cardiac surgery. V and J gene segment usage appeared biased in both thymic and peripheral blood repertoires. The related research found that thymic TCR repertoires overlapped highly between unrelated individuals. The study used eight infant thymus samples plus four related peripheral blood samples to characterize TCR alpha and beta repertoires. The infant donors were about 6 to 244 days old, and the cohort included over 5 males and two females. Thymocytes were mechanically released from the tissue and were stored as pellets of about 10-30 million cells at -70 degrees C. Genomic DNA was extracted from frozen cell pellets with a QIAsymphony instrument. The immunoSEQ multiplex PCR assay was used to amplify the TCRB and TCRAD loci from a standardized amount of quality-controlled genomic DNA. The amplicons covered the V(D)J region and were long enough to include the CDR3 and to identify the V and J genes. Amplicon sequencing was performed on an Illumina platform through the commercial immunoSEQ service. Primer bias and sequencing errors were corrected as previously described, and TCRAD and TCRB were defined on the basis of the IMGT database. The repertoires were analysed using immunoSEQ Analyzer 3.0 and VDJTools for basic statistics, V/J segment usage, diversity estimates, rarefaction and pairwise overlap. Diversity was estimated with Chao1, ChaoE, Efron-Thisted, Shannon and inverse Simpson indices, and also on datasets down-sampled to the smallest sample. For repertoire overlap, CDR3 nucleotide sequence, V gene and J gene had to match strictly, and clustering was done by Jaccard-based multidimensional scaling. On average, thymus samples yielded roughly 800,000 unique TCRB clonotypes, whereas blood samples yielded some 85,000.

Here the chain combines TRBV7-2 and TRBJ1-1; TRBD1 could be the D gene, as 5 bases match. This receptor was taken from a boy less than two years old with a congenital heart defect. Donor details come from another sample of the same person, matched by shared clones. Sequences were obtained from thymocytes. The CDR3 region reads CASSFSLGADTEAFF. The DNA is TGTGCCAGCAGCTTCTCGCTAGGGGCCGACACTGAAGCTTTCTTT. Extended through the reference TRBV7-2 and TRBJ1-1 proteins, this CDR3 yields the full variable domain: GAGVSQSPSNKVTEKGKDVELRCDPISGHTALYWYRQSLGQGLEFLIYFQGNSAPDKSGLPSDRFSAERTGGSVSTLTIQRTQQEDSAVYLCASSFSLGADTEAFFGQGTRLTVV.